This T cell receptor beta chain was recovered during a study of T cells in Graves' hyperthyroidism and ophthalmopathy. Notes on the study in general: The blood repertoire included most of the expanded thyroid clonotypes above 0.001. Separation of ophthalmopathy from stable hyperthyroidism was achieved by a 13 V-J model.

This clonotype was detected ten times or more. Its antigen remains unidentified. Trimming pared 4 bases from V and 4 bases from J, leaving 20 bases between. The CDR3 has 16 amino acids. Germline CDR1 MDHEN, CDR2 SYDVKM. The investigators amplified TCR beta CDR3 regions from RNA transcripts. First-round RT-PCR with HTBI primers amplified the TCR CDR3 region. TCRdb ran MiXCR on the multiplex PCR reads and lists one entry per CDR3 protein. This table has about 360,000 distinct CDR3 sequences, 13% appearing once. This clonotype originated in a young man with Graves' hyperthyroidism that later progressed to Graves' ophthalmopathy. The sample was blood. The chain uses TRBV28 and TRBJ2-7; D is ambiguous. The CDR3 is CASSSTGGQKEYEQYF. For the CDR3, the DNA is TGTGCCAGCAGTTCGACTGGCGGTCAGAAAGAATACGAGCAGTACTTC. Supplemented by reference TRBV28 and TRBJ2-7, the full variable domain reads DVKVTQSSRYLVKRTGEKVFLECVQDMDHENMFWYRQDPGLGLRLIYFSYDVKMKEKGDIPEGYSVSREKKERFSLILESASTNQTSMYLCASSSTGGQKEYEQYFGPGTRLTVT.